Below are 10 T cell receptor beta chains sequenced from a single sample in a study of blood T cell repertoires in COVID-19. TCRdb's table, derived via immunoSEQ multiplex PCR, lists solely in-frame clones and lacks some. The profile shows around 150,000 clones, over 70% of them singletons. Material: peripheral blood. The receptors come from a man aged 55 to 70 with active or convalescent COVID-19.

This clone was counted between two and nine times. The chain joins TRBV28 to TRBJ1-2, with 8 bases aligning to TRBD1. The J segment lost 4 bases and the V segment lost 5 bases, leaving 9 bases of the junction unmatched. This CDR3 is built from 15 residues. Germline V gene sequence: CDR1 MDHEN, CDR2 SYDVKM. CDR3 coding DNA: TGTGCCAGCAGTACCCTCGGGACAGGATTCTATGGCTACACCTTC. It translates to CASSTLGTGFYGYTF.

The table lists this clone with a few counts. The rearrangement uses TRBV5-4 and TRBJ2-2; unclear D gene. Trimming cost V 3 bases and J 1 base, with 7 bases left between them. The CDR3 extends over 14 amino acids. Germline assignment: CDR1 SGHNT and CDR2 YYREEE (reference sequence). The CDR3, as DNA: TGTGCCAGCAGCTACGAGCGGAACACCGGGGAGCTGTTTTTT. As protein: CASSYERNTGELFF.

The V and J genes are TRBV28 and TRBJ1-5; TRBD1 matches at 7 bases. This CDR3 is built from 15 residues. With 4 bases clipped from V and 7 bases from J, the junction kept 10 bases outside the gene matches. The germline V gene has CDR1 MDHEN and CDR2 SYDVKM. CDR3 sequence reads: CASSYETGQDQPQHF. The CDR3 DNA reads as TGTGCCAGCAGTTATGAGACAGGGCAGGACCAGCCCCAGCATTTT.

This sequence joins TRBV11-3 and TRBJ2-2; 8 nucleotides align to TRBD1. Germline V gene sequence: CDR1 SGHNT, CDR2 YENEEA. The CDR3 is 17 amino acids. V dropped 5 bases and J dropped 6; count of bases not matched to a gene: 14. DNA of the CDR3: TGTGCCAGCAGCCCCTACCGCGGACAGGGTGGGCCCGGGGAGCTGTTTTTT. Its translation is CASSPYRGQGGPGELFF.

The gene calls are TRBV28 and TRBJ2-7, with D perhaps TRBD2 (6 bases). The CDR3 has 15 amino acids. The V end lost 4 bases, the J end lost 0 bases, and 13 bases lay between the germline ends. Germline CDR1 reads MDHEN; CDR2 reads SYDVKM. The CDR3 region is CASSSHGTPSYEQYF. In nucleotides, the CDR3 is TGTGCCAGCAGTTCCCACGGGACTCCCTCCTACGAGCAGTACTTC.

The genes are TRBV6-4 and TRBJ2-1; 7 bases match TRBD2. V shed 0 bases, J shed 3 bases, and the junction held 2 bases outside the gene matches. The CDR3 runs to 15 residues. The germline CDR1 and CDR2 sequences are MRHNA and SNTAGT. This chain's CDR3 is CASSDSGEGYNEQFF. For the CDR3, the DNA is TGTGCCAGCAGTGACTCGGGGGAGGGCTACAATGAGCAGTTCTTC.

The chain uses TRBV3-1 (or the pseudogene TRBV3-2) and TRBJ2-3; 13 positions agree with TRBD2. V trimming: 4 bases; J trimming: 6 bases; junction bases outside the gene matches: 7. Germline lookup yields CDR1 LGHDT and CDR2 YNNKEL (reference sequence). This CDR3 comprises 16 residues. The CDR3 bases are TGTGCCAGCAGCCCTGGACTAGCGGGAGTGTCCGATACGCAGTATTTT. Encoded protein: CASSPGLAGVSDTQYF.

This clone has only one observation. The genes are TRBV7-8 and TRBJ2-7; D remains ambiguous. V lost 1 base, J lost 6 bases, and 13 bases lay in between. The CDR3 length is 14 residues. Per germline, CDR1 SGHVS and CDR2 FQNEAQ. The CDR3 DNA is TGTGCCAGCAGCTTAGGGGCAGTTTTTGCCGAGCAGTACTTC. Protein: CASSLGAVFAEQYF.

The genes are TRBV5-1 and TRBJ2-3, with D possibly matching TRBD2 (6 bases). This CDR3 has 15 amino acids. Trimming left V 3 bases short and J 0 bases short, with 11 bases between. Germline CDR1 and CDR2: SGHRS and YFSETQ. CDR3 DNA sequence: TGCGCCAGCAGCTGGAGGGGTGGGAGCACAGATACGCAGTATTTT. Its protein product is CASSWRGGSTDTQYF.

This clone was seen just once. The rearrangement links TRBV3-1 (or the pseudogene TRBV3-2) to TRBJ2-7, with TRBD2 identical over 8 bases. V shed 4 bases and J 3 bases; nucleotides not matched to a gene: 5. This CDR3 is 14 amino acids long. Germline V gives CDR1 LGHDT, CDR2 YNNKEL (reference sequence). CDR3 in amino acids: CASSLSGRNYEQYF. In DNA, the CDR3 is TGTGCCAGCAGCCTCAGCGGGAGAAACTACGAGCAGTACTTC.